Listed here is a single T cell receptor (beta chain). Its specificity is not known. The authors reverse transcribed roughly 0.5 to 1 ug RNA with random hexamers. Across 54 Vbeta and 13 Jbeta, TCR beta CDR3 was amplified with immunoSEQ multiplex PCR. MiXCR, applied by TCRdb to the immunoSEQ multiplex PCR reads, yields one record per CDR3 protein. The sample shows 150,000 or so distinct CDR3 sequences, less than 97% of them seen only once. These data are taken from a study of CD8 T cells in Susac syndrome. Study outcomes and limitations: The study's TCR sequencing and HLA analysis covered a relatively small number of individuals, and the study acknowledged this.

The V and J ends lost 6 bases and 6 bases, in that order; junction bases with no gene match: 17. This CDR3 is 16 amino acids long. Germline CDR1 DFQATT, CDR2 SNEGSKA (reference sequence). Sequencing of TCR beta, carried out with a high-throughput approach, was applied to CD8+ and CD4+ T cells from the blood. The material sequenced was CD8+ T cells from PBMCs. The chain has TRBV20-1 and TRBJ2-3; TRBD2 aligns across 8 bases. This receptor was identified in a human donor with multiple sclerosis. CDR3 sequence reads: CSADVGSGGSWDTQYF. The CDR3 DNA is TGCAGTGCCGACGTGGGAAGCGGGGGATCATGGGATACGCAGTATTTT.